The 31 T cell receptor beta chains below come from one sample, sequenced in a study of T cells in Graves' hyperthyroidism and ophthalmopathy (dated by TCRdb to the late 2010s). Library preparation was by multiplex PCR. Sequenced using an Illumina HiSeq 2000. The TCR beta CDR3 regions were amplified from RNA transcripts. A first-round RT-PCR of the TCR CDR3 used the HTBI primer set with the Qiagen OneStep RT-PCR kit. TCRdb cleaned the public reads at Q25 with fastp, built clones with MiXCR and kept in-frame beta chains. Every entry covers one CDR3 protein and lists the most common genes and DNA from its rows. The sample includes about 550,000 distinct CDR3 sequences, with around 21% observed a single time. About 26% of the sample belongs to the ten largest clones. The sample comprised blood. The source is a man aged 18 to 29 with Graves' hyperthyroidism.

The CDR3, as DNA: TGTGCCAGCAGCTTAGAGCAGCTCTACCAAGAGACCCAGTACTTC. The encoded protein is CASSLEQLYQETQYF. This chain links TRBV7-2 with TRBJ2-5; D gene uncertain. There are 15 residues in the CDR3. Germline assignment: CDR1 SGHTA and CDR2 FQGNSA. With 1 base removed from V and 0 bases from J, the gap between germline ends came to 9 bases.

This clonotype was observed at least ten times. CDR3 amino acids: CASSPWRGGGYEQYF. The CDR3 nucleotides read TGTGCCAGCAGTCCTTGGCGGGGGGGCGGCTACGAGCAGTACTTC. This sequence joins TRBV28 and TRBJ2-7, with 9 bases fitting TRBD2. V shed 5 bases and J 3 bases; nucleotides not matched to a gene: 8. This CDR3 contains 15 residues. From germline, CDR1 is MDHEN and CDR2 SYDVKM.

This clonotype was observed many times. This chain uses TRBV6-1 with TRBJ1-1; D is perhaps TRBD1 (5 bases). CDR3 size: 13 residues. Germline-derived CDR1 and CDR2 are MNHNS and SASEGT. V lost 7 bases to trimming and J lost 0 bases, with 9 bases between them. The CDR3 DNA reads TGTGCCAGCAATGGACACCTGAACACTGAAGCTTTCTTT. Translating gives CASNGHLNTEAFF.

This clonotype was picked up many times. The genes are TRBV12-3 or TRBV12-4 and TRBJ2-2, with D perhaps TRBD1 (6 bases). The CDR3 extends over 15 amino acids. V was pared by 3 bases and J by 1 base, with 9 bases between. The CDR3 reads CASSFRGRNTGELFF. The CDR3 DNA reads as TGTGCCAGCAGTTTCAGGGGAAGGAACACCGGGGAGCTGTTTTTT.

This clonotype occurred a few times. The gene calls are TRBV11-2 and TRBJ2-7; D gene ambiguous. Germline V CDR1 and CDR2: SGHAT, FQNNGV. Trimming shortened V by 8 bases and J by 3 bases, and 17 bases separated the two germline ends. This CDR3 contains 14 residues. CDR3 coding DNA: TGTGCCAGCGGACCCCTTGCGTCACGCTACGAGCAGTACTTC. Encoded protein: CASGPLASRYEQYF.

As to this clonotype: As the CDR3 is not closed by the conserved phenylalanine or tryptophan, this likely results from a read error. The chain links TRBV11-2 to TRBJ2-7, with TRBD2 matching 11 bases. The CDR3 covers 16 residues. The germline V gene has CDR1 SGHAT and CDR2 FQNNGV. V lost 5 bases and J lost 4; bases outside the gene matches: 10. The CDR3 nucleotides are TGTGCCAGCAGCCTCGGGAGGGCTAGCGGGGGGTACGAGCAGTACTTG. This gives the protein CASSLGRASGGYEQYL.

This clonotype was recorded many times. Here the CDR3 DNA reads TGTGCCAGTAGCCCAAGGTGGAGCGGCATATATTTT. Its protein product is CASSPRWSGIYF. The chain carries TRBV19 and TRBJ1-3; D not resolved. CDR1 is LNHDA, CDR2 SQIVND, per germline (reference sequence). The V end was cut by 6 bases, the J end by 12 bases, with 15 bases between. The CDR3 is 12 amino acids.

Written as DNA, the CDR3 is TGTGCCAGCAGTTACGGTGTCGGGGGGATCGGCAATCAGCCCCAGCATTTT. This encodes CASSYGVGGIGNQPQHF. This rearrangement joins TRBV6-2 or TRBV6-3 to TRBJ1-5, with D possibly matching TRBD1 (5 bases). This CDR3 is built from 17 residues. Trimming removed 2 bases at V and 2 bases at J, with 16 bases between. Germline V CDR1 and CDR2: MNHEY, SVGEGT.

The rearrangement links TRBV12-3 or TRBV12-4 to TRBJ1-5; possible D gene TRBD1, 6 bases. V was shortened by 1 base and J by 4 bases, with 11 bases between the two germline ends. The CDR3 extends over 15 amino acids. The CDR3 coding sequence is TGTGCCAGCAGTTTAGTCCGGGGGGCAAATCAGCCCCAGCATTTT. Protein sequence: CASSLVRGANQPQHF.

This chain connects TRBV6-2 or TRBV6-3 to TRBJ2-7; 7 bases agree with TRBD1. Looked up from germline, CDR1 is MNHEY and CDR2 is SVGEGT. The V and J ends lost 7 bases and 1 base, in that order; junction bases with no gene match: 10. This CDR3 is 15 amino acids long. CDR3 bases: TGTGCCAGCACCAGACAGGGATCCGATTCCTACGAGCAGTACTTC. Amino acids: CASTRQGSDSYEQYF.

This clonotype was seen at least ten times. The chain carries TRBV12-3 or TRBV12-4 and TRBJ1-5; D perhaps matches TRBD1 (5 bases). Trimming pared 3 bases from V and 2 bases from J, leaving 11 bases between. CDR3 length: 15 amino acids. CDR3 DNA sequence: TGTGCCAGCAGTTTGAGGGGAGAAGGCAATCAGCCCCAGCATTTT. This gives the protein CASSLRGEGNQPQHF.

This clonotype was found many times. The V gene is TRBV15, the J gene TRBJ2-5, with D hard to call. The germline gives CDR1 LNHNV, CDR2 YYDKDF (reference sequence). V lost 2 bases and J 4 bases, leaving 8 bases between the germline ends. CDR3 size: 13 residues. CDR3: CATSRRLGETQYF. The CDR3 DNA is TGTGCCACCAGCAGACGGCTCGGAGAGACCCAGTACTTC.

Many counts were recorded for this clonotype. The chain has TRBV12-3 or TRBV12-4 and TRBJ1-3; perhaps TRBD1 as D (6 bases). The CDR3 is 15 amino acids. Between the trimmed V and J ends, which lost 5 bases and 0 bases, there was a span of 11 bases. The CDR3 DNA reads as TGTGCCAGCAGTCAGGGGAAGAACTCTGGAAACACCATATATTTT. It specifies CASSQGKNSGNTIYF.

This clonotype occurred once. The junction shows a germline mismatch at one end, possibly a read error. The J gene is TRBJ2-7, the V gene TRBV6-5; 10 bases map to TRBD2. CDR1 and CDR2 from the germline V gene are MNHEY and SVGAGI. The CDR3 totals 12 residues. The CDR3 sequence is CASSSLLAGMHF. CDR3 nucleotide sequence: TGTGCCAGCAGTTCATTACTAGCGGGGATGCACTTC.

This clonotype was recorded at least ten times. CDR3 amino acids: CASSRSGHHQETQYF. Written as DNA, the CDR3 is TGTGCCAGCAGTCGCTCCGGACACCACCAAGAGACCCAGTACTTC. The genes are TRBV27 and TRBJ2-5; TRBD1 might be the D (5 bases). The CDR3 totals 15 residues. The V gene lost 5 bases and the J gene lost 0 bases, with 13 bases spanning the gap. Germline assignment: CDR1 MNHEY and CDR2 SMNVEV (reference sequence).

In its sample, this clonotype was seen many times. This sequence joins TRBV2 and TRBJ2-7; 15 positions match TRBD2. This CDR3 spans 19 amino acids. Germline CDR1 and CDR2: SNHLY and FYNNEI. The junction had 16 bases not matched to a gene; V was cut back by 7 bases and J by 3 bases. CDR3 region: CASTTDWTSGGAKVYEQYF. CDR3 DNA sequence: TGTGCCAGCACTACGGATTGGACTAGCGGGGGGGCCAAGGTCTACGAGCAGTACTTC.

This clonotype was detected many times. The chain recombines TRBV10-3 with TRBJ1-2; 9 bases fit TRBD1. This CDR3 contains 17 residues. V was pared by 6 bases and J by 7 bases, with 18 bases of the junction left unmatched. Germline V gene lookup returns CDR1 ENHRY and CDR2 SYGVKD. The CDR3 bases are TGTGCCATCAGCCCGTCCTCTTTGGACAGGGGATTGTTTGGCTACACCTTC. Translation: CAISPSSLDRGLFGYTF.

The table lists this clonotype with many counts. The CDR3 region has the DNA TGTGCCAGCAGTGACAGTTGGAACACTGAAGCTTTCTTT. Amino acid sequence: CASSDSWNTEAFF. The chain carries TRBV12-3 or TRBV12-4 and TRBJ1-1, with D tentatively TRBD1 (5 bases). V was cut by 5 bases and J by 1 base, with 8 bases left in between. This CDR3 has 13 residues.

This clonotype was picked up many times. The V gene is TRBV6-5, the J gene TRBJ2-7, with D perhaps matching TRBD1 or TRBD2 (5 bases each). Trimming took 8 bases from V and 4 from J, leaving 15 bases between them. The germline CDR1 and CDR2 sequences are MNHEY and SVGAGI. This CDR3 contains 13 residues. This chain's CDR3 is CASAEGLGYEQYF. For the CDR3, the DNA is TGTGCCAGCGCTGAGGGGTTGGGGTACGAGCAGTACTTC.

The sample holds many counts of this clonotype. V is TRBV6-5 and J is TRBJ1-5, with 9 bases aligning to TRBD1. V shed 8 bases, J shed 2 bases, and the junction held 16 bases outside the gene matches. Germline V gene lookup returns CDR1 MNHEY and CDR2 SVGAGI. The CDR3 has 18 residues. The CDR3 protein is CASLMGQGLGFGNQPQHF. The CDR3 region has the DNA TGTGCCAGCCTCATGGGACAGGGACTTGGGTTTGGCAATCAGCCCCAGCATTTT.

This clonotype was counted many times. The chain recombines TRBV2 with TRBJ2-7; the D is unclear. The germline CDR1 and CDR2 sequences are SNHLY and FYNNEI. Deletions cut 2 bases from V and 2 bases from J, with 10 bases between. The CDR3 loop spans 14 amino acids. CDR3 in amino acids: CASSETVMTYEQYF. For the CDR3, the DNA is TGTGCCAGCAGTGAAACAGTGATGACCTACGAGCAGTACTTC.

This clonotype was detected ten times or more. This chain links TRBV7-2 with TRBJ2-7; tentatively, D is TRBD2 (5 bases). Looked up from germline, CDR1 is SGHTA and CDR2 is FQGNSA. Deletions cut 3 bases from V and 5 bases from J, with 11 bases between. This CDR3 region has 13 residues. Written as DNA, the CDR3 is TGTGCCAGCAGCTTGGAGGCGGAAAACGAGCAGTACTTC. Amino acid sequence: CASSLEAENEQYF.

With regard to this clonotype: Since a much larger clone is just one base distant, this may be a read error. The chain recombines TRBV6-1 with TRBJ2-7, with D uncertain. Trimming removed 1 base from V and 0 bases from J, with 4 bases in between. Germline CDR1 MNHNS, CDR2 SASEGT. This CDR3 comprises 13 residues. This CDR3 reads CASSEDDSYEQYF. CDR3 DNA: TGTGCCAGCAGTGAAGACGACTCCTACGAGCAGTACTTC.

V and J are TRBV27 and TRBJ2-4, with 8 bases identical to TRBD1. CDR1 MNHEY and CDR2 SMNVEV come from the germline V gene (reference sequence). V gave up 8 bases and J gave up 12 bases; unmatched junction bases: 9. The CDR3 covers 12 residues. The CDR3 bases are TGTGCCAGCCGGGTCAGGGGGCATGATCAGTACTTC. Residues: CASRVRGHDQYF.

V usage is TRBV6-1 and J usage is TRBJ1-5; 7 bases are shared with TRBD1. Germline values: CDR1 MNHNS, CDR2 SASEGT. There are 15 residues in the CDR3. The V segment lost 4 bases and the J segment 6 bases; nucleotides outside the gene matches: 9. CDR3 amino acids: CASSALDRAGQPQHF. As DNA, the CDR3 is TGTGCCAGCAGTGCCCTCGACAGGGCGGGTCAGCCCCAGCATTTT.

In this sample, this clonotype turned up many times. V gene TRBV4-2 combines with J gene TRBJ2-7, with TRBD1 matching over 8 bases. CDR3 length: 15 residues. Germline V gives CDR1 LGHNA, CDR2 YNFKEQ. V shed 1 base and J 1 base; nucleotides not matched to a gene: 3. The CDR3 coding sequence is TGTGCCAGCAGCCAAGCTTGGACAGGGTCCTACGAGCAGTACTTC. Translated, it gives CASSQAWTGSYEQYF.

This clonotype appeared many times. Because it lacks the conserved phenylalanine or tryptophan at the end, this CDR3 is likely a read error. The DNA is left out, because the CDR3 cannot be placed on it with certainty; the CDR3 is given as TCRdb lists it. The chain joins TRBV6-4 to TRBJ2-7; TRBD2, as called in the table, went unchecked against the DNA. The CDR3 has 11 amino acids, counting both end residues. CDR1 and CDR2 (germline): MRHNA, SNTAGT. CDR3 loop: CASSDPTVKGS.

This clonotype has a count of ten or more. The rearrangement links TRBV6-5 to TRBJ2-7; possible D gene TRBD2, 5 bases. The V end lost 10 bases, the J end lost 2 bases, and 15 bases lay between the germline ends. CDR1 MNHEY and CDR2 SVGAGI come from the germline V gene. The CDR3 is 13 amino acids. CDR3 loop: CATRRFGPYEQYF. The CDR3 nucleotides are TGTGCCACCAGGAGGTTCGGACCCTACGAGCAGTACTTC.

This clonotype appeared many times. The rearrangement uses TRBV15 and TRBJ1-1, with D maybe TRBD1 (6 bases). The germline V gene has CDR1 LNHNV and CDR2 YYDKDF (reference sequence). This CDR3 is 17 amino acids long. V was shortened by 1 base and J by 4 bases, with 19 bases between the two germline ends. This CDR3 is CATSRVGTGPRGTEAFF. The DNA for the CDR3 is TGTGCCACCAGCAGAGTCGGAACAGGGCCGAGAGGCACTGAAGCTTTCTTT.

This clonotype was counted many times. This chain links TRBV20-1 with TRBJ1-2; D possibly corresponds to TRBD1 (6 bases). CDR3 size: 17 residues. Between the trimmed V and J ends, which lost 3 bases and 4 bases, there was a span of 24 bases. Germline V gives CDR1 DFQATT, CDR2 SNEGSKA (reference sequence). The CDR3: CSARRGGMVQDSYGYTF. The CDR3 region has the DNA TGCAGTGCTAGGAGGGGCGGGATGGTGCAGGACAGCTATGGCTACACCTTC.

The sample holds many counts of this clonotype. This chain uses TRBV28 with TRBJ1-5, with D maybe TRBD1 (5 bases). Trimming stripped 8 bases from V and 0 bases from J, with 11 bases between. Germline V lookup: CDR1 MDHEN, CDR2 SYDVKM. This CDR3 is 14 amino acids long. The chain's CDR3 is CASLAGGSNQPQHF. Written as DNA, the CDR3 is TGTGCCAGCCTTGCGGGGGGTAGCAATCAGCCCCAGCATTTT.